Listed below are T cell receptor beta chains from one sample, sequenced in a study of T cells in localized non-small cell lung cancer. Clones were sequenced by immunoSEQ multiplex PCR, and TCRdb holds only the in-frame ones, with some missing. The sample contains roughly 30,000 clones, 70% to 90% of which appear only once. The sample in question was peripheral blood, obtained before any cancer treatment. These receptors all come from a woman aged 18-55 years with stage I lung adenocarcinoma. Both conserved end residues are part of each CDR3. A D gene is named only where the DNA matches it firmly. Clone size is given for some rows only: seen once, a few or many times, or a class if the clone is expanded.

>NA|TRBD1|TRBV10-3|TRBJ1-1
CAISGGQLNTEAFF
TGTGCCATCAGTGGGGGACAGCTGAACACTGAAGCTTTCTTT
>NA|NA|TRBV6-1|TRBJ1-2
CASSPVLGQNYGYTF
TGTGCCAGCAGTCCCGTTCTCGGACAGAACTATGGCTACACCTTC
>NA|TRBD1|TRBV10-3|TRBJ1-1
CATISDRVKGDEAFF
TGTGCCACCATCTCGGACAGGGTGAAAGGGGACGAAGCTTTCTTT
>NA|NA|TRBV5-8|TRBJ2-4
CASSGGKLAGDIQYF
TGTGCCAGCAGCGGGGGAAAGTTAGCCGGGGACATTCAGTACTTC
>NA|TRBD1|TRBV5-1|TRBJ1-2
CASREGANYGYTF
TGCGCCAGTAGGGAGGGGGCGAACTATGGCTACACCTTC
>NA|TRBD1|TRBV9|TRBJ2-3
CASSVRGDRGQDTQYF
TGTGCCAGCAGCGTCAGAGGGGACAGGGGGCAAGATACGCAGTATTTT
>NA|TRBD1|TRBV6-5|TRBJ2-7
CASSYDRGHEQYF
TGTGCCAGCAGTTACGACAGGGGCCACGAGCAGTACTTC
>NA|NA|TRBV4-3|TRBJ2-7
CASSQDSQSLYEQYF
TGCGCCAGCAGCCAGGACTCCCAGTCCCTTTACGAGCAGTACTTC
>NA|TRBD2|TRBV6-5|TRBJ2-7
CASSSGLEVYEQYF
TGTGCCAGCAGTTCCGGACTAGAGGTCTACGAGCAGTACTTC
>NA|NA|TRBV7-9|TRBJ2-7
CASSSVGRSYEQYF
TGTGCCAGCAGCTCCGTCGGGCGAAGCTACGAGCAGTACTTC
>NA|TRBD1|TRBV18|TRBJ1-3
CASSRGTAGNTIYF
TGTGCCAGCTCACGCGGGACAGCAGGAAACACCATATATTTT
>NA|NA|TRBV28|TRBJ1-4
CASSNHLGDNGEKLFF
TGTGCCAGCAGCAACCACCTCGGAGATAACGGGGAAAAACTGTTTTTT
>NA|TRBD1|TRBV7-8|TRBJ1-1
CASSLGQGVTSEAFF
TGTGCCAGCAGCCTAGGACAGGGAGTTACTTCTGAAGCTTTCTTT
>NA|NA|TRBV10-1|TRBJ1-1
CASSARRNTEAFF
TGCGCCAGCAGTGCTCGGAGGAACACTGAAGCTTTCTTT
>NA|NA|TRBV25-1|TRBJ1-6
CASSEAYSPLHF
TGTGCCAGCAGTGAAGCTTATTCACCCCTCCACTTT
>NA|NA|TRBV19|TRBJ2-6
CASSSLLGSWSGANVLTF
TGTGCCAGTAGTAGCCTTCTTGGCAGCTGGTCTGGGGCCAACGTCCTGACTTTC
>NA|NA|TRBV5-1|TRBJ2-1
CASRAIGSYNEQFF
TGCGCCAGCAGAGCTATAGGATCCTACAATGAGCAGTTCTTC
>NA|NA|TRBV10-1|TRBJ2-7
CASSEGGGFYEQYF
TGCGCCAGCAGTGAAGGGGGAGGTTTCTACGAGCAGTACTTC
>NA|NA|TRBV13|TRBJ2-5
CASSLEGGQETQYF
TGTGCCAGCAGCTTAGAAGGTGGTCAAGAGACCCAGTACTTC
>NA|TRBD2|TRBV4-3|TRBJ2-1
CASSQGTSGRDLFYEQFF
TGCGCCAGCAGCCAAGGGACTAGCGGGAGGGATCTCTTCTATGAGCAGTTCTTC
>NA|NA|TRBV6-6|TRBJ1-2
CASRQNGYTF
TGTGCCAGCAGGCAGAATGGCTACACCTTC
>NA|TRBD2|TRBV15|TRBJ2-3
CATSHRIAGVGDTQYF
TGTGCCACCAGCCATCGTATAGCGGGAGTAGGGGATACGCAGTATTTT
>NA|TRBD1|TRBV19|TRBJ2-7
CASSITGTAGNEQYF
TGTGCCAGTAGTATAACGGGGACAGCAGGGAACGAGCAGTACTTC
>NA|NA|TRBV29-1|TRBJ2-7
CSVEDSSYEQYF
TGCAGCGTTGAGGACAGTTCCTACGAGCAGTACTTC
>NA|NA|TRBV30|TRBJ1-1
CAWSVNMNTEAFF
TGTGCCTGGAGTGTAAATATGAACACTGAAGCTTTCTTT
>NA|NA|TRBV5-6|TRBJ1-1
CASSLDGGLTNTEAFF
TGTGCCAGCAGCTTGGATGGGGGCCTGACGAACACTGAAGCTTTCTTT
>NA|TRBD1|TRBV28|TRBJ2-7
CASSSPGQAYEQYF
TGTGCCAGCAGTTCTCCGGGACAGGCCTACGAGCAGTACTTC
>NA|TRBD1|TRBV4-1|TRBJ2-2
CASSPQNRGRFSGELFF
TGCGCCAGCAGCCCCCAGAACAGGGGGCGATTCTCCGGGGAGCTGTTTTTT
>NA|NA|TRBV4-1|TRBJ1-5
CASSQDRTGLDQPQHF
TGCGCCAGCAGCCAAGATAGAACAGGGTTGGATCAGCCCCAGCATTTT
>NA|TRBD1|TRBV6-5|TRBJ1-2
CASRPGQGGGDTF
TGTGCCAGCAGACCAGGACAGGGGGGCGGCGACACCTTC
>NA|NA|TRBV5-1|TRBJ2-5
CASSLRPTGKGETQYF
TGCGCCAGCAGCTTGCGCCCCACAGGGAAGGGAGAGACCCAGTACTTC
>NA|NA|TRBV28|TRBJ1-4
CASSLSSQGGEKLFF
TGTGCCAGCAGCTTGTCATCACAGGGTGGAGAAAAACTGTTTTTT
>NA|TRBD2|TRBV7-6|TRBJ2-3
CASSLVGLLTDTQYF
TGTGCCAGCAGCTTAGTGGGACTACTCACAGATACGCAGTATTTT
>few|NA|TRBV2|TRBJ1-1
CASSEALNTEAFF
TGTGCCAGCAGTGAAGCGTTGAACACTGAAGCTTTCTTT
>NA|NA|TRBV4-1|TRBJ2-4
CASSQEWEEGIQYF
TGCGCCAGCAGCCAAGAATGGGAAGAGGGCATTCAGTACTTC
>NA|NA|TRBV27|TRBJ2-5
CASSSSSETQYF
TGTGCCAGCAGTTCTAGCTCAGAGACCCAGTACTTC
>NA|NA|TRBV6-6|TRBJ1-1
CASSPDGSNTEAFF
TGTGCCAGCAGCCCCGATGGATCCAACACTGAAGCTTTCTTT
>NA|NA|TRBV6-6|TRBJ1-1
CASSYSPTEAFF
TGTGCCAGCAGTTACAGTCCCACTGAAGCTTTCTTT
>once|NA|TRBV7-3|TRBJ1-1
CASSSQLNTEAFF
TGTGCCAGCAGTTCCCAGTTGAACACTGAAGCTTTCTTT
>NA|TRBD1|TRBV19|TRBJ2-6
CASSWDRPSGANVLTF
TGTGCCAGTAGTTGGGACAGACCCTCTGGGGCCAACGTCCTGACTTTC